This TCR beta chain was observed in a study of blood T cells in healthy people across ages. Looking at the study overall: About one barcoded beta molecule was captured per two T cells (by template switching).

The V and J ends lost 7 bases and 5 bases respectively, with 11 bases between them. CDR3 length: 11 residues. Germline V gives CDR1 SQVTM, CDR2 ANQGSEA. Study-wide findings and caveats: Shifts in expanded clonotypes may have been confounded by donor CMV status, which was unknown. Per million T cells, TCR beta diversity dropped about linearly as age rose.

In regard to this clonotype: Its specificity is not known.

Combining a sample-barcoded 5' primer with a J-beta primer mix, a second PCR ran for roughly 7 to 12 cycles. A template-switch adaptor with 12 random nucleotides tagged each cDNA molecule. TCRdb independently ran MiXCR on the 5' RACE reads; one entry per CDR3 protein. Of about 1.4 million distinct CDR3 sequences listed, roughly 64% are singletons. The origin of this receptor is a man aged 18 to 35 in good health. The sample was blood. The rearrangement links TRBV29-1 to TRBJ2-5, with D possibly TRBD2 on 5 matching bases. The CDR3 DNA reads TGCAGCGGGATGGGAGATGAGACCCAGTACTTC. Translation: CSGMGDETQYF. The complete variable domain, with remaining parts taken from reference TRBV29-1 and TRBJ2-5, reads SAVISQKPSRDICQRGTSLTIQCQVDSQVTMMFWYRQQPGQSLTLIATANQGSEATYESGFVIDKFPISRPNLTFSTLTVSNMSPEDSSIYLCSGMGDETQYFGPGTRLLVL.